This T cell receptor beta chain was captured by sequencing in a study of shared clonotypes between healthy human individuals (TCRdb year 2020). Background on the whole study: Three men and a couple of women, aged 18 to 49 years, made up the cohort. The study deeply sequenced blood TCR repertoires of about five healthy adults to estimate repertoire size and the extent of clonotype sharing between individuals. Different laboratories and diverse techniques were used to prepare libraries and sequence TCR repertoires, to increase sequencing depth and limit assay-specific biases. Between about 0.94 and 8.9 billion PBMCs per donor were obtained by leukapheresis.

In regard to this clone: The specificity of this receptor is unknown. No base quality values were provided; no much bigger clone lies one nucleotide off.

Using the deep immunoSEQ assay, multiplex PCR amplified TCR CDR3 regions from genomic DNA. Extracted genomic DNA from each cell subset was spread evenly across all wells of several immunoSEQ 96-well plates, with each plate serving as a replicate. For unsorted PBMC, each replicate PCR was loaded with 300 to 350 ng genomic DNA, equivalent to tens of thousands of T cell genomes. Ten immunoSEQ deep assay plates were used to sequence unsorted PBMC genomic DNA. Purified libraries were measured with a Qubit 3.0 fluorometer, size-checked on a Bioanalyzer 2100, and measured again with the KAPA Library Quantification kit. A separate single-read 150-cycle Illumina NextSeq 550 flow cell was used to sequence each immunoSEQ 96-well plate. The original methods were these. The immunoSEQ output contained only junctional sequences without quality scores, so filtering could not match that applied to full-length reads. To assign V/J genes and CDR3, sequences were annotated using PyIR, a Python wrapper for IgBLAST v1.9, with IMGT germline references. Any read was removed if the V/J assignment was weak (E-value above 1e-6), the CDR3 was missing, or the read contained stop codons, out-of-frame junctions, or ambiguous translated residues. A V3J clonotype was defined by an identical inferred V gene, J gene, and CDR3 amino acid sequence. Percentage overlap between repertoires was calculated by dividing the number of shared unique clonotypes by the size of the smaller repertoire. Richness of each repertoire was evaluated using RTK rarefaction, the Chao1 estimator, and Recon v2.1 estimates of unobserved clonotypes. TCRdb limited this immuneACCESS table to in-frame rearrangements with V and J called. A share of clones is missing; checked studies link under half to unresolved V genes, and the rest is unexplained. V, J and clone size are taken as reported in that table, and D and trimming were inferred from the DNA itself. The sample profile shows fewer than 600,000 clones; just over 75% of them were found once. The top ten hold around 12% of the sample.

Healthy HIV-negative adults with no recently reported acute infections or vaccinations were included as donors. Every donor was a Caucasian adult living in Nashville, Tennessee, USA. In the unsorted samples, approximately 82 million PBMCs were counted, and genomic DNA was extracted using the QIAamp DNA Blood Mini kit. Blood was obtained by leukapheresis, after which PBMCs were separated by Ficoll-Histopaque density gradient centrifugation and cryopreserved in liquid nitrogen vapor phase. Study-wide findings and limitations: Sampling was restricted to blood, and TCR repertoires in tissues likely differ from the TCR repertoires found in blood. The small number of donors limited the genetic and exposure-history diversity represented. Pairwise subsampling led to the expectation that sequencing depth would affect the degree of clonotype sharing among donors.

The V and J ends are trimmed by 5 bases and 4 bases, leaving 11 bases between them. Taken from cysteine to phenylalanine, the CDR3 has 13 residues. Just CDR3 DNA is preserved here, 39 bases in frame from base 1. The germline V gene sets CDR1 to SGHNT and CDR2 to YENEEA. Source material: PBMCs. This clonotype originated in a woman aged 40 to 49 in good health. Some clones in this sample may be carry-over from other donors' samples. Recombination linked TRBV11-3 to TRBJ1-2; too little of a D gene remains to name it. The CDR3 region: CASSPDRFYGYTF. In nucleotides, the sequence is TGTGCCAGCAGCCCGGACCGGTTCTATGGCTACACCTTC.